The present TCR beta chain was sequenced within a study of T cell responses to AZD1222 COVID-19 vaccine. V lost 1 base, J lost 5 bases, and 12 bases lay in between. The CDR3 sequence is 15 residues long. CDR1 is KGHSH, CDR2 LQKENI, per germline. Whole-study findings and limits: White British ancestry dominated among donors, who included more females, and clonal diversity was possibly underestimated. Spike-specific TCRs gained breadth and depth after people received two AZD1222 doses.

Concerning this clone: Its antigen remains unidentified.

The assay was immunoSEQ multiplex PCR, and TCRdb's table has in-frame clones only and misses some. The data hold 15,000 to 20,000 clones, with around nine tenths observed a single time. Combined were second doses at about 4 or about 12 weeks. This rearrangement joins TRBV18 to TRBJ2-1; D call uncertain. This specimen consisted of peripheral blood, obtained 28 days after the second AZD1222 dose. The TCR comes from an adult who received the AZD1222 COVID-19 vaccine. CDR3 DNA: TGTGCCAGCTCACCACGACGAGGCAGTCACAATGAGCAGTTCTTC. Translating it yields CASSPRRGSHNEQFF. Together with reference TRBV18 and TRBJ2-1, the CDR3 gives the full variable domain: NAGVMQNPRHLVRRRGQEARLRCSPMKGHSHVYWYRQLPEEGLKFMVYLQKENIIDESGMPKERFSAEFPKEGPSILRIQQVVRGDSAAYFCASSPRRGSHNEQFFGPGTRLTVL.